This is a list of T cell receptor beta chains from one sample in a study of identical twins' blood T cells. TCRdb re-called the 5' RACE reads with MiXCR, one entry per CDR3 protein. The sample lists about 370,000 distinct CDR3 sequences, 25% to 35% occurring once. The sequenced material came from PBMCs. The receptors were sampled from a woman aged 18-55 years in good health. Both conserved end residues are part of each CDR3. Fields, in order: V gene, J gene, CDR3 protein.

TRBV5-1	TRBJ2-3	CASSLTSGRYTDTQYF
TRBV5-6	TRBJ2-2	CASSLANTVELFF
TRBV6-1	TRBJ1-1	CASTRIGASTEALF
TRBV27	TRBJ2-2	CASFPRGTGELFF
TRBV20-1	TRBJ1-4	CSARVTGGEKLFF
TRBV5-1	TRBJ2-1	CASSLGGLALDEQFF
TRBV11-2	TRBJ2-5	CASSIKDGRLETQYF
TRBV12-3/TRBV12-4	TRBJ2-2	CASRDTSGGAGELFF
TRBV5-1	TRBJ1-1	CASNRKGSVTEAFF
TRBV29-1	TRBJ2-2	CSVAGSGRPGELFF
TRBV5-1	TRBJ2-1	CASSFNRGVEQFF
TRBV10-3	TRBJ1-3	CAISELFRNSGNTIYF
TRBV6-2/TRBV6-3	TRBJ2-2	CASSYTGSGELFF
TRBV27	TRBJ1-2	CASSLSGTGVGYTF
TRBV20-1	TRBJ2-1	CSARTYEAGSYNEQFF
TRBV6-1	TRBJ1-2	CASSENPQGGGYTF
TRBV6-2/TRBV6-3	TRBJ2-7	CAVWTQGPYEQYF
TRBV14	TRBJ2-7	CASSLTSANSGEQYF
TRBV2	TRBJ1-4	CACRITNEKLFF
TRBV5-1	TRBJ1-2	CASSIQAGTGKSGTF
TRBV2	TRBJ2-1	CASSERSYYNEQFF
TRBV7-9	TRBJ1-6	CACSSAVGPNSPLHF
TRBV10-3	TRBJ1-1	CAINRDRGGTEAFF
TRBV23-1	TRBJ2-2	CASSQITGDTGELFF
TRBV29-1	TRBJ1-5	CSYGQGGNQPQHF
TRBV5-1	TRBJ1-2	CASSLGSGRAYGYTF
TRBV20-1	TRBJ2-1	CSAMGLAYNEQFF